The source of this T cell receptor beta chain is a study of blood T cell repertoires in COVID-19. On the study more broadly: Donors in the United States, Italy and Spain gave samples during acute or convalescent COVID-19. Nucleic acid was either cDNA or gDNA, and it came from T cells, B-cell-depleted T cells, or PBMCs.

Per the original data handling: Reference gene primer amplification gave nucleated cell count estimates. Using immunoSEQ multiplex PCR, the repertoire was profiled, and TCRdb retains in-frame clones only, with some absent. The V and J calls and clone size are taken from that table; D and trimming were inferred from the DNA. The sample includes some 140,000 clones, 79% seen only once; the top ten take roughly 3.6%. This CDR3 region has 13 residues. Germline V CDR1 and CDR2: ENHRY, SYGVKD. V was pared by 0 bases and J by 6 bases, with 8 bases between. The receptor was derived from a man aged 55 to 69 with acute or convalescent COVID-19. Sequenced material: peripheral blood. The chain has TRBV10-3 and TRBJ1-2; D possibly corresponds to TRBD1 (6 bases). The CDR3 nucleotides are TGTGCCATCAGTGAGTCAGGGGGTCATGGCTACACCTTC. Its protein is CAISESGGHGYTF.